One and the same sample provided the 13 T cell receptor beta chains below, sequenced in a study of control samples from healthy donors and cancer patients. Method: immunoSEQ multiplex PCR; TCRdb's copy keeps in-frame clones and lacks some. The sample holds about 110,000 clones; approximately 90% are singletons and the top ten take less than 9.5%. The sample consisted of blood. The receptors shown here come from a woman aged 18-29 years in good health.

The chain recombines TRBV4-3 with TRBJ2-3, with 14 bases that match TRBD2. This CDR3 comprises 20 residues. Germline CDR1 reads LGHNA; CDR2 reads YSLEER. After removal of 1 base from V and 0 bases from J, the junction contained 9 bases not matched to a gene. CDR3 sequence: CASSQGPGLAGATSTDTQYF. CDR3 nucleotide sequence: TGCGCCAGCAGCCAAGGTCCGGGACTAGCGGGAGCGACTAGCACAGATACGCAGTATTTT.

The V gene is TRBV6-5, the J gene TRBJ2-2; no clear D. This CDR3 spans 13 amino acids. Trimming removed 5 bases from V and 6 bases from J, with 10 bases in between. The germline V gene has CDR1 MNHEY and CDR2 SVGAGI. CDR3 sequence (DNA): TGTGCCAGCAGTCTACCCCTGTCCGGGGAGCTGTTTTTT. Its translation is CASSLPLSGELFF.

This chain links TRBV5-5 with TRBJ1-2; D uncertain. Per germline, CDR1 SGHKS and CDR2 YYEKEE (reference sequence). The CDR3 sequence is 15 residues long. With 1 base removed from V and 0 bases from J, the gap between germline ends came to 10 bases. The DNA for the CDR3 is TGTGCCAGCAGCTTGTGGGAGGGTTCTAACTATGGCTACACCTTC. Translated, it gives CASSLWEGSNYGYTF. The entire variable domain, with the rest obtained from reference TRBV5-5 and TRBJ1-2, is as follows: DAGVTQSPTHLIKTRGQQVTLRCSPISGHKSVSWYQQVLGQGPQFIFQYYEKEERGRGNFPDRFSARQFPNYSSELNVNALLLGDSALYLCASSLWEGSNYGYTFGSGTRLTVV.

This chain joins TRBV6-2 or TRBV6-3 and TRBJ1-1; 7 bases fit TRBD1. Germline V gene data show CDR1 as MNHEY and CDR2 as SVGEGT. The CDR3 runs to 14 residues. Unmatched junction bases numbered 8, after V lost 5 bases and J lost 5 bases. This CDR3 is CASSQITGVTEAFF. In DNA, the CDR3 is TGTGCCAGCAGTCAGATAACAGGGGTAACTGAAGCTTTCTTT.

The gene calls are TRBV5-5 and TRBJ1-1; D not resolved. With 3 bases removed from V and 0 bases from J, the gap between germline ends came to 9 bases. Per the germline V gene, CDR1 is SGHKS and CDR2 is YYEKEE (reference sequence). This CDR3 is built from 14 residues. CDR3 coding DNA: TGTGCCAGCAGCTCGACGGAAATGAACACTGAAGCTTTCTTT. It yields the protein CASSSTEMNTEAFF.

The V and J genes are TRBV28 and TRBJ2-3; 9 nucleotides align to TRBD1. The junction had 19 bases not matched to a gene; V was cut back by 1 base and J by 2 bases. This CDR3 is 21 amino acids long. CDR1 is MDHEN, CDR2 SYDVKM, per germline. CDR3 residues: CASSLSLEPHQGQGYTDTQYF. CDR3 sequence (DNA): TGTGCCAGCAGTTTATCGTTGGAACCCCATCAAGGACAGGGGTACACAGATACGCAGTATTTT.

The chain's CDR3 is CAIKADPNSYEQYF. For the CDR3, the DNA is TGTGCCATCAAGGCAGACCCTAATTCCTACGAGCAGTACTTC. The V and J genes are TRBV10-3 and TRBJ2-7; D is uncertain. Germline CDR1 is ENHRY and CDR2 is SYGVKD. This CDR3 contains 14 residues. Trimming shortened V by 7 bases and J by 1 base, and 14 bases separated the two germline ends.

The V gene is TRBV28, the J gene TRBJ2-7, with D possibly TRBD2 on 6 matching bases. Trimming pared 3 bases from V and 2 bases from J, leaving 11 bases between. CDR3 length: 14 residues. Germline CDR1 reads MDHEN; CDR2 reads SYDVKM. CDR3 sequence reads: CASSFIGGTYEQYF. In DNA form, the CDR3 reads TGTGCCAGCAGTTTTATTGGGGGGACCTACGAGCAGTACTTC.

The chain recombines TRBV27 with TRBJ1-1; D unclear. V lost 4 bases and J 0 bases, leaving 6 bases between the germline ends. The CDR3 totals 13 residues. Germline CDR1 is MNHEY and CDR2 is SMNVEV (reference sequence). CDR3 nucleotides: TGTGCCAGCAGTTATATACTGAACACTGAAGCTTTCTTT. Its protein is CASSYILNTEAFF.

This clone has a single count. V usage is TRBV2 and J usage is TRBJ1-4; perhaps TRBD1 as D (5 bases). V was clipped by 6 bases and J by 8 bases, with 16 bases between them. Germline CDR1 is SNHLY and CDR2 is FYNNEI. The CDR3 spans 14 residues. The CDR3 nucleotides read TGTGCCAGCAGCGTGAGGACCAAGGGGGAAAAACTGTTTTTT. Its translation: CASSVRTKGEKLFF.

This chain joins TRBV4-2 and TRBJ2-5, with D perhaps matching TRBD1 or TRBD2 (5 bases each). The CDR3 length is 16 residues. The germline V gene has CDR1 LGHNA and CDR2 YNFKEQ. Trimming pared 0 bases from V and 2 bases from J, leaving 13 bases between. The CDR3 loop is CASSQEQDSKQETQYF. CDR3 nucleotides: TGTGCCAGCAGCCAAGAACAGGACTCCAAGCAAGAGACCCAGTACTTC.

This rearrangement joins TRBV24-1 to TRBJ2-1; possible D gene TRBD2, 6 bases. The germline gives CDR1 KGHDR, CDR2 SFDVKD. Trimming removed 1 base from V and 5 bases from J, with 14 bases in between. This CDR3 is built from 16 residues. The CDR3 bases are TGTGCCACCAGTGATTTCGGGGGTTCCTCAGACAATGAGCAGTTCTTC. It specifies CATSDFGGSSDNEQFF.

This chain joins TRBV2 and TRBJ2-7; a weak D match, TRBD1 (6 bases). CDR1 SNHLY and CDR2 FYNNEI come from the germline V gene. CDR3 length: 13 residues. Trimming took 6 bases from V and 5 from J, leaving 14 bases between them. The CDR3 protein is CASRVDSLNEQYF. CDR3 nucleotides: TGTGCCAGCAGGGTGGACAGCCTCAACGAGCAGTACTTC.